The entry below describes one TCR beta chain. Trimming shortened V by 2 bases and J by 8 bases, and 12 bases separated the two germline ends. The CDR3 is 14 amino acids. Germline V gene lookup returns CDR1 SGHTA and CDR2 FQGTGA. The source of the sample is a study of blood T cell repertoires in COVID-19. Overall study context: Whether acute or convalescent, the COVID-19 samples came from the United States, Italy and Spain. The cDNA or gDNA used as material had been derived from T cells, B-cell-depleted T cells, or PBMCs.

In the source study's methods: Estimates of nucleated cell counts were drawn from the amplification of reference gene primers. Some clones are missing from TCRdb's copy, which holds only in-frame ones; the method was immunoSEQ multiplex PCR. That table is the source of V, J and clone size, and D and trimming were worked out from the DNA. The repertoire has just over 80,000 clones, 65% to 90% of them found once; the top ten carry approximately 40%. The chain uses TRBV7-3 and TRBJ2-2; D perhaps matches TRBD2 (6 bases). The sequence came from an elderly man with acute or convalescent COVID-19. Sequenced sample: peripheral blood. CDR3 DNA sequence: TGTGCCAGCAGCTTAGGAGGGGCCAGAGGGGAGCTGTTTTTT. Encoded protein: CASSLGGARGELFF.